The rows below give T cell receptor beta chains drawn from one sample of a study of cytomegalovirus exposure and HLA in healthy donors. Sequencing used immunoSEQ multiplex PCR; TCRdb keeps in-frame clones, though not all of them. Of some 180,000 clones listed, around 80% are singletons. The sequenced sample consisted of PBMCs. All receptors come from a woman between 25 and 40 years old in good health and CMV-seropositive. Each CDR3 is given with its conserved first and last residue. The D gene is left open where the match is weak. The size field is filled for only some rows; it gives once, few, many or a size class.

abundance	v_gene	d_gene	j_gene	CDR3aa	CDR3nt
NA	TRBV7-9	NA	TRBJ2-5	CASLVRAGETQYF	TGTGCCAGCCTTGTTCGAGCGGGAGAGACCCAGTACTTC
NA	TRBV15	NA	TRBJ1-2	CATSREAASSRARGYTF	TGTGCCACCAGCAGAGAGGCGGCTTCTAGTCGCGCGCGGGGCTACACCTTC
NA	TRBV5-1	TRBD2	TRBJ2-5	CASSLPSGGAPAGGETQYF	TGCGCCAGCAGCTTGCCCAGCGGGGGGGCCCCCGCCGGAGGGGAGACCCAGTACTTC
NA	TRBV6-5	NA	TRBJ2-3	CASSRGLYTDTQYF	TGTGCCAGCAGTAGGGGACTTTACACAGATACGCAGTATTTT
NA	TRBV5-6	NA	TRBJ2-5	CASSRRDREETQYF	TGTGCCAGCAGCCGTCGAGACCGGGAAGAGACCCAGTACTTC
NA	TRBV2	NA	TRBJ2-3	CASSRTVTDTQYF	TGTGCCAGCAGCCGGACAGTGACAGATACGCAGTATTTT
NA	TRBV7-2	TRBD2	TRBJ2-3	CASSLGGWRGGSDTQYF	TGTGCCAGCAGCTTAGGGGGATGGCGGGGGGGCTCAGATACGCAGTATTTT
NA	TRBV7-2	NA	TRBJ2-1	CASSLARKTEQFF	TGTGCCAGCAGCTTAGCGCGGAAGACTGAGCAGTTCTTC
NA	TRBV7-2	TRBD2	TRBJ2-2	CASSLAPAGGSRVNTGELFF	TGTGCCAGCAGCTTAGCTCCAGCGGGGGGGTCGAGGGTAAACACCGGGGAGCTGTTTTTT
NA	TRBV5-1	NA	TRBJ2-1	CASSDRAGAHVGGEQFF	TGCGCCAGCAGCGATCGAGCAGGGGCCCATGTAGGGGGTGAGCAGTTCTTC
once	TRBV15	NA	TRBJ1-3	CATSSHLGAIYF	TGTGCCACCAGCTCCCACCTCGGAGCCATATATTTT
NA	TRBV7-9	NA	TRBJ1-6	CASSLEQGIGALHF	TGTGCCAGCAGCTTAGAACAGGGAATAGGAGCCCTCCACTTT
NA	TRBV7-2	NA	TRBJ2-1	CASSSGGYNEQFF	TGTGCCAGCAGCTCAGGGGGGTACAATGAGCAGTTCTTC
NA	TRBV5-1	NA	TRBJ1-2	CASSFQGGDYGYTF	TGCGCCAGCAGCTTTCAGGGAGGGGACTATGGCTACACCTTC
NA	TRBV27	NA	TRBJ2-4	CASSFSVLAKNIQYF	TGTGCCAGCAGTTTTTCGGTCCTAGCCAAAAACATTCAGTACTTC
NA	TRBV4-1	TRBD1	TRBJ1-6	CASSQGETGRSPLHF	TGCGCCAGCAGCCAAGGTGAGACAGGGCGTTCACCCCTCCACTTT
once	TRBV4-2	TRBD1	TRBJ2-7	CASSQGGQYYEQYF	TGTGCCAGCAGCCAAGGGGGACAGTACTACGAGCAGTACTTC
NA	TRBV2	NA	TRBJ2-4	CASSDGRVKNIQYF	TGTGCCAGCAGTGATGGCAGGGTCAAAAACATTCAGTACTTC
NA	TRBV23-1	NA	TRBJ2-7	CASRATAYEQYF	TGCGCCAGCAGAGCGACAGCCTACGAGCAGTACTTC
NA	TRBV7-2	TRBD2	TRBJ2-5	CASRGWTSETQYF	TGTGCCAGCAGGGGATGGACTAGCGAGACCCAGTACTTC
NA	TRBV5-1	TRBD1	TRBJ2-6	CASSDRARTSGANVLTF	TGCGCCAGCAGCGACAGGGCCCGAACCTCTGGGGCCAACGTCCTGACTTTC
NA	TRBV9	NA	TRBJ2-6	CASSPRVGNSGANGLTF	TGTGCCAGCAGCCCCCGGGTAGGGAACTCTGGGGCCAACGGCCTGACTTTC
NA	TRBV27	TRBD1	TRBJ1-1	CASSPRQGVVNTEAFF	TGTGCCAGCAGTCCCCGACAGGGGGTAGTGAACACTGAAGCTTTCTTT
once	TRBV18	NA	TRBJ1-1	CASSPSRDTEAFF	TGTGCCAGCTCACCCTCCCGGGACACTGAAGCTTTCTTT
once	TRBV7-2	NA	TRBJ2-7	CASSFDRRWEQYF	TGTGCCAGCAGCTTCGACAGGCGCTGGGAGCAGTACTTC
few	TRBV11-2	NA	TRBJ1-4	CASSPWGGSTNEKLFF	TGTGCCAGCAGCCCTTGGGGGGGATCAACTAATGAAAAACTGTTTTTT
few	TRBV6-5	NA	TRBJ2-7	CASSYPGVHEQYF	TGTGCCAGCAGTTATCCGGGGGTTCACGAGCAGTACTTC
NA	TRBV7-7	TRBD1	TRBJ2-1	CASSLEFGTDNNEQFF	TGTGCCAGCAGCTTAGAGTTTGGGACAGACAACAATGAGCAGTTCTTC
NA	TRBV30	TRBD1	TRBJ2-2	CAWSGDRSNTGELFF	TGTGCCTGGAGCGGGGACAGATCGAACACCGGGGAGCTGTTTTTT
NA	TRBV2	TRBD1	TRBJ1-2	CASSFDRAGYTF	TGTGCCAGCAGCTTTGACAGGGCTGGCTACACCTTC
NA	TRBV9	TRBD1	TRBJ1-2	CASSWTGDYGYTF	TGTGCCAGCAGCTGGACAGGGGACTATGGCTACACCTTC
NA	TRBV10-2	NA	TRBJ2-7	CASSGQVGEQYF	TGCGCCAGCAGTGGACAGGTCGGCGAGCAGTACTTC
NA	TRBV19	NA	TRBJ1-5	CASSMARGQPQHF	TGTGCCAGTAGTATGGCCAGAGGGCAGCCCCAGCATTTT
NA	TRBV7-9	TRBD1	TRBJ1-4	CASSRNRGANEKLFF	TGTGCCAGCAGCCGGAACAGGGGGGCTAATGAAAAACTGTTTTTT
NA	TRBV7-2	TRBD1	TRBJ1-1	CASSLTGLKAEAFF	TGTGCCAGCAGCTTGACAGGGTTGAAGGCTGAAGCTTTCTTT
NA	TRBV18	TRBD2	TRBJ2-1	CASSPGTSGRGNEQFF	TGTGCCAGCTCACCAGGGACTAGCGGTAGGGGCAATGAGCAGTTCTTC
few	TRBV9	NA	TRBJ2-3	CASSLGLPGDTQYF	TGTGCCAGCAGCCTCGGACTGCCCGGAGATACGCAGTATTTT
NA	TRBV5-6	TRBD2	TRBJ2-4	CASSLDFSGNIQYF	TGTGCCAGCAGCTTGGATTTTAGCGGGAACATTCAGTACTTC
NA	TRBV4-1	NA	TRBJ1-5	CASSQDSGPRPQHF	TGCGCCAGCAGCCAAGATAGCGGCCCTAGGCCCCAGCATTTT
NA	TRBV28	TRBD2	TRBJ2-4	CASMAWAGVLGGTSGPISIQYF	TGTGCCAGCATGGCGTGGGCGGGGGTTCTTGGGGGCACTAGCGGGCCCATTAGCATTCAGTACTTC
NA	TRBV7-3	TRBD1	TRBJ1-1	CASSQRAQGYTEAFF	TGTGCCAGCAGCCAGAGGGCACAGGGGTACACTGAAGCTTTCTTT
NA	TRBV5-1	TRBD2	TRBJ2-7	CASSAPTSGGAVEQYF	TGCGCCAGCAGCGCACCGACTAGCGGGGGGGCCGTCGAGCAGTACTTC
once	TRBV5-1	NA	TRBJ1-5	CASSLARQDNQPQHF	TGCGCCAGCAGCTTGGCTCGACAGGACAATCAGCCCCAGCATTTT
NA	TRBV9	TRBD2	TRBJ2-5	CASSGGGWASGPRETQYF	TGTGCCAGCAGCGGAGGAGGTTGGGCTAGCGGGCCGCGGGAGACCCAGTACTTC
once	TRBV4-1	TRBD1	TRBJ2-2	CASRDRGRTGELFF	TGCGCCAGCAGGGACAGGGGGCGGACCGGGGAGCTGTTTTTT
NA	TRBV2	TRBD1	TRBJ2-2	CASSEARQGSGELFF	TGTGCCAGCAGTGAAGCCCGACAGGGCAGCGGGGAGCTGTTTTTT
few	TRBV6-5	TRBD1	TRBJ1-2	CASSRVRTGNYGYTF	TGTGCCAGCAGTCGAGTACGGACAGGCAACTATGGCTACACCTTC
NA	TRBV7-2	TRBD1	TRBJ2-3	CASSTDRAADTQYF	TGTGCCAGCAGCACAGACAGGGCCGCAGATACGCAGTATTTT
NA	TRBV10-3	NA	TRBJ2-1	CAISRPGGDEQFF	TGTGCCATCAGTAGGCCCGGTGGAGATGAGCAGTTCTTC
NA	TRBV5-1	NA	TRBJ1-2	CASTLDTRGGYTF	TGCGCCAGCACCCTCGATACTCGAGGTGGCTACACCTTC
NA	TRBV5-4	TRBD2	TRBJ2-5	CASSPGLAGGQETQYF	TGTGCCAGCAGCCCGGGACTAGCGGGGGGGCAAGAGACCCAGTACTTC
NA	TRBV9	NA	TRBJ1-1	CASSVGGGPGRNTEAFF	TGTGCCAGCAGCGTAGGAGGTGGGCCGGGGAGGAACACTGAAGCTTTCTTT
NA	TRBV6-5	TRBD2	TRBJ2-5	CASSTGPGGETQYF	TGTGCCAGCAGCACCGGGCCGGGGGGAGAGACCCAGTACTTC
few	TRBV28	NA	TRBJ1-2	CASNVAVPEGYTF	TGTGCCAGCAATGTCGCGGTGCCCGAGGGCTACACCTTC